The entry below describes one TCR beta chain. This record belongs to a study of blood T cell repertoires in COVID-19. Across the whole study: The origin of the acute and convalescent COVID-19 samples was the United States, Italy and Spain. The cDNA or gDNA used as material had been derived from T cells, B-cell-depleted T cells, or PBMCs.

Per the study methods: Amplifying reference gene primers gave estimates of nucleated cell counts. Libraries were prepared by immunoSEQ multiplex PCR; TCRdb keeps only in-frame clonotypes and omits some of them. That table furnishes V, J and clone size, whereas the DNA furnished D and trimming. The sample has 110,000 to 150,000 clones, around four fifths seen once. The V segment lost 4 bases and the J segment 2 bases; nucleotides outside the gene matches: 4. The CDR3 is made up of 14 amino acids. The germline V gene encodes CDR1 SGHKS and CDR2 YYEKEE (reference sequence). Sequenced material: peripheral blood. The genes are TRBV5-5 and TRBJ2-3; 7 positions agree with TRBD1. The receptor was derived from a human donor in a cohort sampled during active COVID-19. The CDR3 region has the DNA TGTGCCAGCAGCGGAACAGGGGACACAGATACGCAGTATTTT. Its protein is CASSGTGDTDTQYF.